These 24 T cell receptor beta chains share one sample of origin, sequenced in a study of blood T cell repertoires in COVID-19. Profiled with immunoSEQ multiplex PCR; TCRdb holds only in-frame clones, not every one. The sample lists hundreds of thousands of clones; 80% to 90% were seen once. Material: PBMCs or T cells enriched from blood (not recorded which). The receptors come from a man between 18 and 35 years old who had recovered from COVID-19.

This chain connects TRBV18 to TRBJ2-7; D gene uncertain. The germline gives CDR1 KGHSH, CDR2 LQKENI. This CDR3 is 14 amino acids long. Trimming removed 2 bases at V and 2 bases at J, with 10 bases between. The CDR3 loop reads CASSPSQRAYEQYF. The DNA for the CDR3 is TGTGCCAGCTCACCAAGCCAGCGCGCCTACGAGCAGTACTTC.

The chain employs TRBV18 and TRBJ1-5; no firm D call. V dropped 2 bases and J dropped 0 bases, with 5 bases sitting between them. This CDR3 comprises 14 residues. Germline loops: CDR1 KGHSH, CDR2 LQKENI. CDR3 amino acids: CASSPGVSNQPQHF. The CDR3 DNA reads TGTGCCAGCTCACCAGGAGTTAGCAATCAGCCCCAGCATTTT.

V and J are TRBV30 and TRBJ1-4; D perhaps matches TRBD1 (5 bases). With 5 bases removed from V and 1 base from J, the gap between germline ends came to 17 bases. Germline assignment: CDR1 GTSNPN and CDR2 SVGIG (reference sequence). The CDR3 extends over 16 amino acids. In nucleotides, the CDR3 is TGTGCCTGGTCTTTCGGGGGTTGGGGAACTAATGAAAAACTGTTTTTT. Its translation: CAWSFGGWGTNEKLFF.

The chain is built from TRBV5-5 and TRBJ2-7; 8 nucleotides line up with TRBD1. The CDR3 spans 14 residues. Germline CDR1 is SGHKS and CDR2 is YYEKEE (reference sequence). J gave up 1 base and V 4 bases, and 4 bases lay outside the gene matches. The DNA for the CDR3 is TGTGCCAGCAGCGTACAGGGGGTATCCTACGAGCAGTACTTC. Amino acid sequence: CASSVQGVSYEQYF.

The V gene is TRBV11-2, the J gene TRBJ2-3, with a tentative D call TRBD2 (7 bases). With 5 bases removed from V and 2 bases from J, the gap between germline ends came to 17 bases. The CDR3 has 16 residues. CDR1 SGHAT and CDR2 FQNNGV come from the germline V gene. Written as DNA, the CDR3 is TGTGCCAGCAGCCCGATTGGGGGGGCTGTCACAGATACGCAGTATTTT. It yields the protein CASSPIGGAVTDTQYF. Together with reference TRBV11-2 and TRBJ2-3, the CDR3 gives the full variable domain: EAGVAQSPRYKIIEKRQSVAFWCNPISGHATLYWYQQILGQGPKLLIQFQNNGVVDDSQLPKDRFSAERLKGVDSTLKIQPAKLEDSAVYLCASSPIGGAVTDTQYFGPGTRLTVL.

The chain has TRBV6-5 and TRBJ2-7, with 7 bases lining up with TRBD2. This CDR3 has 14 residues. V shed 4 bases and J 3 bases; nucleotides not matched to a gene: 6. From germline, CDR1 is MNHEY and CDR2 SVGAGI. CDR3 bases: TGTGCCAGCAGTTTCGGACTAGAGTTCTACGAGCAGTACTTC. This codes for CASSFGLEFYEQYF.

The rearrangement links TRBV4-2 to TRBJ2-1, with TRBD2 matching over 12 bases. The CDR3 is made up of 19 amino acids. Germline V gene data show CDR1 as LGHNA and CDR2 as YNFKEQ. The J segment lost 1 base and the V segment lost 0 bases, leaving 7 bases of the junction unmatched. In DNA form, the CDR3 reads TGTGCCAGCAGCCAAGAGGCCGGGACTAGCGGGCGTTCCTACAATGAGCAGTTCTTC. Its translation is CASSQEAGTSGRSYNEQFF.

This clone has only one observation. The J gene is TRBJ2-7, the V gene TRBV24-1, with D possibly matching TRBD1 (8 bases). V was shortened by 9 bases and J by 6 bases, with 20 bases between the two germline ends. This CDR3 contains 14 residues. Germline V gives CDR1 KGHDR, CDR2 SFDVKD. The CDR3 region has the DNA TGTGCCACCCTCTTTGGACAGGGAGGGTCCGAGCAGTACTTC. Its protein is CATLFGQGGSEQYF.

The chain has TRBV3-1 (or the pseudogene TRBV3-2) and TRBJ1-1; 7 bases line up with TRBD1. The CDR3 covers 13 residues. Germline V CDR1 and CDR2: LGHDT, YNNKEL (reference sequence). V was clipped by 4 bases and J by 3 bases; unmatched bases: 2. The CDR3: CASSRDRDTEAFF. The CDR3 nucleotides read TGTGCCAGCAGCCGCGACAGGGACACTGAAGCTTTCTTT.

Only one count was recorded for this clone. V gene TRBV18 combines with J gene TRBJ1-1; D unclear. V was cut by 1 base and J by 3 bases, with 9 bases left in between. Per the germline V gene, CDR1 is KGHSH and CDR2 is LQKENI. This CDR3 is 14 amino acids long. The CDR3 loop reads CASSPRFPDTEAFF. The CDR3 bases are TGTGCCAGCTCACCACGGTTCCCAGACACTGAAGCTTTCTTT.

This chain joins TRBV19 and TRBJ2-2, with 7 bases aligning to TRBD2. CDR3 length equals 15 residues. CDR1 and CDR2 (germline): LNHDA, SQIVND (reference sequence). V was clipped by 5 bases and J by 0 bases; unmatched bases: 3. The CDR3 region is CASSGLAANTGELFF. The CDR3 DNA is TGTGCCAGTAGTGGCCTAGCGGCGAACACCGGGGAGCTGTTTTTT. The variable domain in full, with the rest retrieved from reference TRBV19 and TRBJ2-2, is DGGITQSPKYLFRKEGQNVTLSCEQNLNHDAMYWYRQDPGQGLRLIYYSQIVNDFQKGDIAEGYSVSREKKESFPLTVTSAQKNPTAFYLCASSGLAANTGELFFGEGSRLTVL.

The chain recombines TRBV5-4 with TRBJ2-1, with a possible D match to TRBD2 (7 bases). Germline V CDR1 and CDR2: SGHNT, YYREEE (reference sequence). The CDR3 totals 16 residues. The V gene lost 4 bases and the J gene lost 7 bases, with 21 bases spanning the gap. CDR3 in amino acids: CASSLPGGGGRNEQFF. CDR3 bases: TGTGCCAGCAGCCTACCGGGGGGCGGCGGTCGTAATGAGCAGTTCTTC.

A single count supports this clone. The chain's CDR3 is CASSWAQGATNEQFF. CDR3 sequence (DNA): TGTGCCAGTAGTTGGGCCCAGGGGGCGACGAATGAGCAGTTCTTC. This sequence joins TRBV19 and TRBJ2-1; 8 bases fit TRBD1. V shed 5 bases, J shed 7 bases, and the junction held 10 bases outside the gene matches. Germline-derived CDR1 and CDR2 are LNHDA and SQIVND (reference sequence). The CDR3 is 15 amino acids.

The chain combines TRBV5-1 with TRBJ1-4; D is unclear. Trimming took 4 bases from V and 3 from J, leaving 13 bases between them. The CDR3 runs to 15 residues. CDR1 is SGHRS and CDR2 is YFSETQ in the germline V gene. The CDR3 nucleotides read TGCGCCAGCAGCATCCGGACTGGGGCTAATGAAAAACTGTTTTTT. As protein: CASSIRTGANEKLFF. The full variable domain, its missing parts supplied by reference TRBV5-1 and TRBJ1-4, is KAGVTQTPRYLIKTRGQQVTLSCSPISGHRSVSWYQQTPGQGLQFLFEYFSETQRNKGNFPGRFSGRQFSNSRSEMNVSTLELGDSALYLCASSIRTGANEKLFFGSGTQLSVL.

Only one count was recorded for this clone. J is TRBJ1-2 and V is TRBV7-2; the match to TRBD1 covers 9 bases. Germline CDR1 reads SGHTA; CDR2 reads FQGNSA. There are 14 residues in the CDR3. The ends lost 4 bases at V and 5 bases at J; junction bases unmatched: 5. This CDR3 reads CASSSWGTGYGYTF. Written as DNA, the CDR3 is TGTGCCAGCAGCTCGTGGGGGACAGGGTATGGCTACACCTTC.

The rearrangement links TRBV5-1 to TRBJ2-1, with D hard to call. The CDR3 extends over 15 amino acids. The V end lost 0 bases, the J end lost 1 base, and 8 bases lay between the germline ends. Germline values: CDR1 SGHRS, CDR2 YFSETQ. This CDR3 is CASSLVTGSYNEQFF. CDR3 bases: TGCGCCAGCAGCTTGGTTACGGGTTCCTACAATGAGCAGTTCTTC.

The V call is TRBV7-8, the J call TRBJ2-6; D remains unclear. CDR1 and CDR2 (germline): SGHVS, FQNEAQ. The CDR3 length is 16 residues. Trimming took off 1 base at V and 0 bases at J, with 7 bases between the two ends. CDR3 residues: CASSLVIYSGANVLTF. Written as DNA, the CDR3 is TGTGCCAGCAGCTTAGTTATATACTCTGGGGCCAACGTCCTGACTTTC.

The V and J genes are TRBV20-1 and TRBJ2-1; a weak D match, TRBD2 (6 bases). This CDR3 spans 11 amino acids. Germline V gives CDR1 DFQATT, CDR2 SNEGSKA (reference sequence). The V and J ends lost 5 bases and 8 bases respectively, with 10 bases between them. The CDR3 is CSASGVYEQFF. The CDR3, as DNA: TGCAGTGCTTCGGGGGTTTATGAGCAGTTCTTC.

The rearrangement joins TRBV7-2 to TRBJ1-1; the match to TRBD1 covers 7 bases. J lost 9 bases, V lost 4 bases, and 8 bases had no gene match. This CDR3 contains 13 residues. Germline CDR1 SGHTA, CDR2 FQGNSA. The chain's CDR3 is CASSYAEGAQAFF. The DNA for the CDR3 is TGTGCCAGCAGCTACGCGGAGGGGGCTCAAGCTTTCTTT.

The chain is built from TRBV9 and TRBJ1-5; 7 bases are a match to TRBD1. Germline loops: CDR1 SGDLS, CDR2 YYNGEE. This CDR3 is 15 amino acids long. Losses at the gene ends were 0 bases for V and 2 bases for J; bases not matched to a gene: 2. CDR3 sequence (DNA): TGTGCCAGCAGCGTAGATACAGGGGGCAATCAGCCCCAGCATTTT. It encodes CASSVDTGGNQPQHF. The full variable domain, its missing parts supplied by reference TRBV9 and TRBJ1-5, is DSGVTQTPKHLITATGQRVTLRCSPRSGDLSVYWYQQSLDQGLQFLIQYYNGEERAKGNILERFSAQQFPDLHSELNLSSLELGDSALYFCASSVDTGGNQPQHFGDGTRLSIL.

This chain links TRBV2 with TRBJ2-4, with 7 bases that match TRBD2. J was trimmed by 1 base and V by 6 bases; bases with no gene match: 3. The germline V gene encodes CDR1 SNHLY and CDR2 FYNNEI. This CDR3 comprises 14 residues. CDR3: CASSDGRAKNIQYF. As DNA, the CDR3 is TGTGCCAGCAGCGACGGGAGGGCCAAAAACATTCAGTACTTC.

Concerning this clone itself: Other DNA sequences in this sample translate to the same CDR3. The gene calls are TRBV9 and TRBJ1-3, with 9 bases identical to TRBD1. This CDR3 contains 14 residues. Germline values: CDR1 SGDLS, CDR2 YYNGEE. The trim removed 2 bases at V and 4 bases at J, leaving 1 base unmatched. CDR3 sequence reads: CASSVGQGGNTIYF. Written as DNA, the CDR3 is TGTGCCAGCAGCGTGGGACAGGGAGGAAACACCATATATTTT.

The chain combines TRBV30 with TRBJ2-3; 8 positions match TRBD1. The V segment lost 3 bases and the J segment 5 bases; nucleotides outside the gene matches: 7. This CDR3 region has 14 residues. CDR1 is GTSNPN and CDR2 is SVGIG in the germline V gene (reference sequence). The CDR3 DNA reads as TGTGCCTGGAGCCCAGGGGGCGCGGGAGATACGCAGTATTTT. This encodes CAWSPGGAGDTQYF.

This clone was observed a few times. The CDR3 nucleotides read TGTGCCAGCTCACTACGCCGGGGGGGTGGGAATTCACCCCTCCACTTT. Residues: CASSLRRGGGNSPLHF. The V gene is TRBV18, the J gene TRBJ1-6; D may be TRBD1 (5 bases). V gave up 4 bases and J gave up 7 bases, with 17 bases separating them. The CDR3 has 16 amino acids. CDR1 is KGHSH, CDR2 LQKENI, per germline.